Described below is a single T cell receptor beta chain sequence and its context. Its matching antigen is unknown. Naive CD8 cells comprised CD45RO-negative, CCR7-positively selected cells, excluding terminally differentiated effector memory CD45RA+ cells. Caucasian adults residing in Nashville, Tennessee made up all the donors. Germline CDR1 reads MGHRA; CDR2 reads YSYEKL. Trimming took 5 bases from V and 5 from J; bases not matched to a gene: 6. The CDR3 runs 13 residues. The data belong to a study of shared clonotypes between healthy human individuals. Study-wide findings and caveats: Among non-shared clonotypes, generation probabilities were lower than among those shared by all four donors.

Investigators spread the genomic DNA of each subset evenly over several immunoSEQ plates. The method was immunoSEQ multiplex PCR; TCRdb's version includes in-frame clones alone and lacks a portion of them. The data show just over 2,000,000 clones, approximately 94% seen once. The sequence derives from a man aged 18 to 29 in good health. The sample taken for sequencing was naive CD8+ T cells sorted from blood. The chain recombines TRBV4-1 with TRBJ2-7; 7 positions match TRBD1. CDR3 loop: CASSYVTGDEQYF. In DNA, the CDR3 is TGCGCCAGCAGCTACGTCACAGGGGACGAGCAGTACTTC.